The sequence of this TCR beta chain was determined in a study of vaccination effects on CD4 cells after COVID-19. Study details: Post-vaccine sampling took place a median of 72 days after the second dose. They grew over 1.5 million PBMC in each well, adding 8.5 to 10 IU/ml IL-2 and around 9.6 ug/ml peptides. Study-level results: Cross-reactivity toward common cold coronaviruses was confined to only 1 of 255 vaccine-induced clones in healthy vaccinees.

On this clone itself: Its matching antigen is unknown.

Isolation of CD4+ T cells took place after less than twelve days of culture. As their vaccination, participants received two doses of either BNT162b2 or mRNA-1273. Half-medium exchanges with IL-2 medium took place on days 3 and 7. The data were produced by immunoSEQ multiplex PCR, yet TCRdb's version contains in-frame clones alone and is incomplete. The table records around 62,000 clones, about 74% of them present only once. This CDR3 contains 15 residues. Trimming at V came to 4 bases and at J to 6 bases, leaving 9 bases not matched to a gene. The germline V gene has CDR1 SGHTS and CDR2 YDEGEE. The clonotype originates from a human donor who received a COVID-19 vaccine. The specimen was CD4+ T cells from PBMCs cultured without peptide, collected after COVID-19 vaccination. This chain connects TRBV5-8 to TRBJ2-1; TRBD2 matches 8 bases. CDR3 amino acids: CASSPLGLDVNEQFF. CDR3 DNA sequence: TGTGCCAGCAGCCCCCTGGGACTAGATGTCAATGAGCAGTTCTTC.